This T cell receptor (beta chain) was sequenced in a study of T cell responses to AZD1222 COVID-19 vaccine. The length of the CDR3 is 15 residues. The germline CDR1 and CDR2 sequences are SQVTM and ANQGSEA. V was pared by 1 base and J by 2 bases, with 13 bases between. TCRdb's table, derived via immunoSEQ multiplex PCR, lists solely in-frame clones and lacks some. The sample lists around 100,000 clones, about 93% occurring once. As concerns this clone: Its target is unknown.

Points from the study as a whole: Among spike-specific TCRs, nearly half reportedly target unmutated variant regions. Donors were mostly white British, more females; clonal diversity possibly underestimated. Only five or six AZD1222 recipients tested seropositive at baseline.

This rearrangement joins TRBV29-1 to TRBJ2-3, with D possibly matching TRBD2 (6 bases). The clonotype comes from an adult in good health. The sample was peripheral blood, taken on day 0 of AZD1222 vaccination. The CDR3: CSVEGERAYTDTQYF. The CDR3 nucleotides read TGCAGCGTTGAAGGAGAGCGGGCCTACACAGATACGCAGTATTTT.